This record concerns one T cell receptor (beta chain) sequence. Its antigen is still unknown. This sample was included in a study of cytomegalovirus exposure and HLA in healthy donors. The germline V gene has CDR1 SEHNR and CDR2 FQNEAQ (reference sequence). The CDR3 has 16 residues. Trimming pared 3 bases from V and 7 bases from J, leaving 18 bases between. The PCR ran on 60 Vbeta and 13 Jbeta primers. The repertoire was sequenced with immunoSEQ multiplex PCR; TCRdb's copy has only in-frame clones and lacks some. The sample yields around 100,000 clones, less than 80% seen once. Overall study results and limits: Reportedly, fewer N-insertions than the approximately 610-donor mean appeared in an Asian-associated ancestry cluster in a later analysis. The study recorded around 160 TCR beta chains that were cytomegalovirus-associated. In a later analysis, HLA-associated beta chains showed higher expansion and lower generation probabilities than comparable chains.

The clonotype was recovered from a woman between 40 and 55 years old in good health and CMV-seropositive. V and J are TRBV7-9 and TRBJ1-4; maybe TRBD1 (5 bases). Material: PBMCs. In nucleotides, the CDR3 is TGTGCCAGCAGCTTTTCCGTCGCAGGGTCGGGTGAAAAACTGTTTTTT. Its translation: CASSFSVAGSGEKLFF. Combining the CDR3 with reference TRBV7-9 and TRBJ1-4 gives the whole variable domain DTGVSQNPRHKITKRGQNVTFRCDPISEHNRLYWYRQTLGQGPEFLTYFQNEAQLEKSRLLSDRFSAERPKGSFSTLEIQRTEQGDSAMYLCASSFSVAGSGEKLFFGSGTQLSVL.